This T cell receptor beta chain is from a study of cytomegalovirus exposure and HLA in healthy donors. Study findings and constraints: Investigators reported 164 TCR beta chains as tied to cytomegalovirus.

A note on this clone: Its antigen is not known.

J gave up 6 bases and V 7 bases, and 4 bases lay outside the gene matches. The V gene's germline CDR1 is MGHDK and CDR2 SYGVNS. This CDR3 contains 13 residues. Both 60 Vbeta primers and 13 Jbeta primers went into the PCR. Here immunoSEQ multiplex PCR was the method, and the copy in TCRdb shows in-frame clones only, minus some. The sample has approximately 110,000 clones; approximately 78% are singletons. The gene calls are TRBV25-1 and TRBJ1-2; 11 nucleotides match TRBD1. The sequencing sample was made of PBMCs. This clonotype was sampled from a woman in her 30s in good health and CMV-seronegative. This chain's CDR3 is CASTWTGGHGYTF. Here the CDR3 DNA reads TGTGCCAGCACTTGGACAGGGGGCCATGGCTACACCTTC.